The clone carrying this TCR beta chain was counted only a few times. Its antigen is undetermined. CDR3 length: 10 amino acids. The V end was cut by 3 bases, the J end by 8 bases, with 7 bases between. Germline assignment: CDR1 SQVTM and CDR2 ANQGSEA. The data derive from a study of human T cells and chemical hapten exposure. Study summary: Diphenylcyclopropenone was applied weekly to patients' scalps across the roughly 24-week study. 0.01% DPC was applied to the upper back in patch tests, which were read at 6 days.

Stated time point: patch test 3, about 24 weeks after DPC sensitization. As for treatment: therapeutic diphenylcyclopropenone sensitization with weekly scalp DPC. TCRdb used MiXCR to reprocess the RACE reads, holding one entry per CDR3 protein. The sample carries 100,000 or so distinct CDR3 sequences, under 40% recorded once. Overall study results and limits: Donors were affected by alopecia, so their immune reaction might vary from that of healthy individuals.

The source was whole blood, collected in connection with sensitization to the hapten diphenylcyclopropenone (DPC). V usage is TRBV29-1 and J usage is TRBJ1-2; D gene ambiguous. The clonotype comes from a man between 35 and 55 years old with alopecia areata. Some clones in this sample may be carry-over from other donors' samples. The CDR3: CSVERVGYTF. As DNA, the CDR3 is TGCAGCGTTGAGCGTGTCGGCTACACCTTC.